Shown below are 9 T cell receptor beta chains from a single sample sequenced in a study of blood T cell repertoires in COVID-19. Repertoires were generated with immunoSEQ multiplex PCR, while TCRdb's copy carries only in-frame clones and drops some. The sample includes 37,000 or so clones, roughly nine tenths seen only once; the top ten take roughly 12%. The sequencing input was peripheral blood. These receptors originate from a man between 65 and 80 years old with acute or convalescent COVID-19.

The chain carries TRBV4-2 and TRBJ2-3, with D possibly matching TRBD2 (5 bases). From germline, CDR1 is LGHNA and CDR2 YNFKEQ. V was pared by 0 bases and J by 2 bases, with 9 bases between. The CDR3 length is 15 residues. The CDR3 sequence is CASSQDRRITDTQYF. In DNA, the CDR3 is TGTGCCAGCAGCCAAGATCGGAGGATCACAGATACGCAGTATTTT.

The J gene is TRBJ2-1, the V gene TRBV3-1 (or the pseudogene TRBV3-2); 10 nucleotides align to TRBD2. Germline V gene data show CDR1 as LGHDT and CDR2 as YNNKEL (reference sequence). Losses at the gene ends were 0 bases for V and 8 bases for J; bases not matched to a gene: 10. CDR3 length equals 17 residues. CDR3 nucleotides: TGTGCCAGCAGCCAAGAATGGGGCGCTAGCGGGGGTGATGAGCAGTTCTTC. It specifies CASSQEWGASGGDEQFF.

The gene calls are TRBV28 and TRBJ1-3; the D gene is possibly TRBD1 (6 bases). This CDR3 comprises 15 residues. Germline values: CDR1 MDHEN, CDR2 SYDVKM. V was cut by 5 bases and J by 0 bases, with 11 bases left in between. CDR3: CASSIGTISGNTIYF. In DNA, the CDR3 is TGTGCCAGCAGTATAGGGACAATCTCTGGAAACACCATATATTTT.

This chain links TRBV6-2 or TRBV6-3 with TRBJ2-7; 10 positions agree with TRBD1. Losses at the gene ends were 6 bases for V and 4 bases for J; bases not matched to a gene: 6. Germline lookup yields CDR1 MNHEY and CDR2 SVGEGT. The CDR3 covers 14 residues. The CDR3 region is CASSQGQGTYEQYF. CDR3 nucleotide sequence: TGTGCCAGCAGCCAGGGACAGGGGACTTACGAGCAGTACTTC.

The chain recombines TRBV11-1 with TRBJ2-3, with D tentatively TRBD2 (6 bases). Germline CDR1 and CDR2: SGHAT and FQDESV (reference sequence). This CDR3 spans 14 amino acids. Trimming took 5 bases from V and 6 from J, leaving 15 bases between them. CDR3 coding DNA: TGTGCCAGCAGCCTCGGGAGATCCTCGGATACGCAGTATTTT. It encodes CASSLGRSSDTQYF.

The chain is built from TRBV14 and TRBJ2-3; D is ambiguous. The V end lost 0 bases, the J end lost 8 bases, and 15 bases lay between the germline ends. The germline gives CDR1 SGHDN, CDR2 FVKESK. CDR3 length: 15 amino acids. The CDR3 loop reads CASSQDFRVRRTQYF. CDR3 in DNA: TGTGCCAGCAGCCAAGATTTTCGGGTTAGGCGTACGCAGTATTTT.

This chain uses TRBV19 with TRBJ1-3, with a possible D match to TRBD1 (5 bases). V gave up 6 bases and J gave up 1 base, with 19 bases separating them. CDR3 length equals 17 residues. Germline CDR1 LNHDA, CDR2 SQIVND (reference sequence). DNA of the CDR3: TGTGCCAGTAGCCAAACGGGGGGAAGTTCTTCTGGAAACACCATATATTTT. Its translation: CASSQTGGSSSGNTIYF.

The chain joins TRBV11-3 to TRBJ1-2, with 8 bases that match TRBD1. There are 17 residues in the CDR3. V dropped 8 bases and J dropped 4; count of bases not matched to a gene: 18. The germline V gene encodes CDR1 SGHNT and CDR2 YENEEA. The CDR3 spells CASGTSPRTGRFYGYTF. The CDR3 DNA follows: TGTGCCAGCGGTACGTCCCCAAGGACAGGGCGGTTCTATGGCTACACCTTC. The full variable domain, with the rest looked up from reference TRBV11-3 and TRBJ1-2, is EAGVVQSPRYKIIEKKQPVAFWCNPISGHNTLYWYLQNLGQGPELLIRYENEEAVDDSQLPKDRFSAERLKGVDSTLKIQPAELGDSAVYLCASGTSPRTGRFYGYTFGSGTRLTVV.

The chain combines TRBV5-4 with TRBJ2-2; TRBD1 aligns across 8 bases. CDR1 and CDR2 from the germline V gene are SGHNT and YYREEE (reference sequence). Germline trimming cut 4 bases from V and 4 bases from J; bases unmatched to any gene: 6. This CDR3 is 15 amino acids long. CDR3 sequence: CASSPRTGLTGELFF. The CDR3 coding sequence is TGTGCCAGCAGCCCCAGGACAGGGCTCACCGGGGAGCTGTTTTTT.